Below, 17 T cell receptor beta chains from the same sample are listed, as sequenced in a study of T cell changes during pregnancy in multiple sclerosis (dated by TCRdb to the late 2010s). Library preparation used the immunoSEQ multiplex PCR assay. Imported from immuneACCESS, the table was reduced by TCRdb to in-frame sequences with V and J called. These copies leave out some clones; in studies compared against another copy, an unresolved V gene accounts for under half, and the cause of the remainder is not known. In all, the sample holds 45,000 to 55,000 clones, and 80% to 95% of those were seen once. About 0.61% of the sample is in the top ten clones. The sample consisted of CD4+ T cells from peripheral blood mononuclear cells, taken after pregnancy. The receptor set was obtained from a female donor in good health, enrolled as a control in a pregnancy study.

V and J are TRBV27 and TRBJ2-2; D is perhaps TRBD1 (6 bases). The CDR3 length is 14 residues. Per the germline V gene, CDR1 is MNHEY and CDR2 is SMNVEV (reference sequence). V was pared by 3 bases and J by 3 bases, with 8 bases between. The DNA of the CDR3 is TGTGCCAGCAGTTTTGGACAGTACACCGGGGAGCTGTTTTTT. This encodes CASSFGQYTGELFF.

The J gene is TRBJ2-1, the V gene TRBV13, with D perhaps TRBD2 (6 bases). CDR3 size: 15 residues. Between the trimmed V and J ends, which lost 5 bases and 7 bases, there was a span of 18 bases. CDR1 and CDR2 from the germline V gene are PRHDT and FYEKMQ (reference sequence). The CDR3 nucleotides are TGTGCCAGCAGCCCACGGGAGACCAGCGGGAATGAGCAGTTCTTC. Protein: CASSPRETSGNEQFF.

The CDR3 spells CASSLAEIGNQPQHF. In nucleotides, the CDR3 is TGTGCCAGCAGCTTGGCGGAGATCGGAAATCAGCCCCAGCATTTT. The chain carries TRBV5-5 and TRBJ1-5; D is uncertain. Germline CDR1 SGHKS, CDR2 YYEKEE (reference sequence). V lost 0 bases to trimming and J lost 4 bases, with 11 bases between them. The CDR3 consists of 15 residues.

This chain connects TRBV28 to TRBJ1-3; D uncertain. CDR3 length equals 14 residues. V shed 3 bases and J shed 7 bases, with 13 bases lying between them. Germline V lookup: CDR1 MDHEN, CDR2 SYDVKM. The CDR3 loop is CASSFPTRENTIYF. CDR3 DNA: TGTGCCAGCAGTTTCCCAACGCGGGAGAACACCATATATTTT. Filled out from reference TRBV28 and TRBJ1-3, the complete variable domain reads DVKVTQSSRYLVKRTGEKVFLECVQDMDHENMFWYRQDPGLGLRLIYFSYDVKMKEKGDIPEGYSVSREKKERFSLILESASTNQTSMYLCASSFPTRENTIYFGEGSWLTVV.

The chain is built from TRBV7-2 and TRBJ1-2; TRBD1 matches 10 bases. CDR1 and CDR2 (germline): SGHTA, FQGNSA. Germline trimming cut 5 bases from V and 6 bases from J; bases unmatched to any gene: 6. The CDR3 has 14 amino acids. In DNA, the CDR3 is TGTGCCAGCAGCAATGGACAGGGGGTGAATGGCTACACCTTC. This translates into CASSNGQGVNGYTF.

This sequence joins TRBV5-8 and TRBJ2-3; 9 bases align to TRBD1. The CDR3 has 14 amino acids. The germline CDR1 and CDR2 sequences are SGHTS and YDEGEE. Unmatched junction bases numbered 4, after V lost 5 bases and J lost 3 bases. The CDR3 is CASSFGTGTDTQYF. CDR3 nucleotide sequence: TGTGCCAGCAGTTTCGGGACAGGGACAGATACGCAGTATTTT.

This clone was counted between two and nine times. This sequence joins TRBV7-6 and TRBJ2-2; 11 positions match TRBD2. V gave up 1 base and J gave up 5 bases; unmatched junction bases: 3. The CDR3 runs 16 residues. Germline V CDR1 and CDR2: SGHVS, FNYEAQ. This CDR3 is CASSLVLAGGTGELFF. CDR3 coding DNA: TGTGCCAGCAGCTTAGTTCTAGCGGGAGGTACCGGGGAGCTGTTTTTT.

This chain uses TRBV2 with TRBJ1-1; a possible D gene is TRBD1 (5 bases). Trimming stripped 6 bases from V and 5 bases from J, with 22 bases between. Germline CDR1 is SNHLY and CDR2 is FYNNEI. This CDR3 comprises 16 residues. This chain's CDR3 is CASRGPGRAVGTEAFF. The CDR3, as DNA: TGTGCCAGCAGGGGGCCCGGCAGGGCCGTGGGGACTGAAGCTTTCTTT. Looking up the rest from reference TRBV2 and TRBJ1-1 gives the full variable domain: EPEVTQTPSHQVTQMGQEVILRCVPISNHLYFYWYRQILGQKVEFLVSFYNNEISEKSEIFDDQFSVERPDGSNFTLKIRSTKLEDSAMYFCASRGPGRAVGTEAFFGQGTRLTVV.

This clone was recorded a few times. This sequence joins TRBV15 and TRBJ1-6; D is undetermined. V gave up 2 bases and J gave up 7 bases, with 3 bases separating them. From germline, CDR1 is LNHNV and CDR2 YYDKDF (reference sequence). The CDR3 sequence is 12 residues long. The CDR3 spells CATSRQNSPLHF. DNA of the CDR3: TGTGCCACCAGCAGACAAAATTCACCCCTCCACTTT.

V is TRBV29-1 and J is TRBJ2-7; TRBD2 aligns across 10 bases. Germline V CDR1 and CDR2: SQVTM, ANQGSEA. The CDR3 spans 12 residues. J lost 3 bases, V lost 7 bases, and 3 bases had no gene match. CDR3 residues: CSARTSGYEQYF. Written as DNA, the CDR3 is TGCAGCGCCCGGACTAGCGGCTACGAGCAGTACTTC.

This rearrangement joins TRBV6-6 to TRBJ2-7; 8 positions agree with TRBD1. With 2 bases clipped from V and 3 bases from J, the junction kept 6 bases outside the gene matches. The CDR3 has 15 amino acids. CDR1 is MNHNY, CDR2 SVGAGI, per germline (reference sequence). DNA of the CDR3: TGTGCCAGCAGTTACCCCGGACAGGGTTACTACGAGCAGTACTTC. It yields the protein CASSYPGQGYYEQYF.

The rearrangement joins TRBV5-1 to TRBJ1-4, with D maybe TRBD1 (5 bases). The CDR3 runs 14 residues. V lost 3 bases and J 8 bases, leaving 14 bases between the germline ends. Germline CDR1 is SGHRS and CDR2 is YFSETQ. CDR3 protein: CASSSSRVCEKLFF. CDR3 nucleotide sequence: TGCGCCAGCAGCTCGAGCAGGGTGTGCGAAAAACTGTTTTTT.

The chain is built from TRBV4-1 and TRBJ2-1; 11 nucleotides line up with TRBD2. The CDR3 extends over 18 amino acids. Germline values: CDR1 MGHRA, CDR2 YSYEKL. Trimming cost V 1 base and J 2 bases; bases outside gene matches: 7. Here the CDR3 reads CASSQVDMGLAAYNEQFF. CDR3 coding DNA: TGCGCCAGCAGCCAAGTCGACATGGGACTAGCGGCCTACAATGAGCAGTTCTTC.

The V gene is TRBV5-4, the J gene TRBJ1-1, with D tentatively TRBD1 (5 bases). CDR1 and CDR2 (germline): SGHNT, YYREEE (reference sequence). The V end lost 1 base, the J end lost 4 bases, and 14 bases lay between the germline ends. This CDR3 is built from 15 residues. This CDR3 is CASSLKGLVRTEAFF. The CDR3 DNA reads TGTGCCAGCAGCTTGAAGGGGTTGGTTCGCACTGAAGCTTTCTTT.

This clone was observed a single time. J is TRBJ2-2 and V is TRBV6-5; D may be TRBD2 (6 bases). This CDR3 is built from 14 residues. The V gene lost 4 bases and the J gene lost 5 bases, with 11 bases spanning the gap. Germline V gene lookup returns CDR1 MNHEY and CDR2 SVGAGI. For the CDR3, the DNA is TGTGCCAGCAGTTCCGGGACTGGGACCGGGGAGCTGTTTTTT. Protein: CASSSGTGTGELFF.

The chain recombines TRBV12-5 with TRBJ1-5; 7 positions agree with TRBD1. Losses at the gene ends were 3 bases for V and 1 base for J; bases not matched to a gene: 9. The germline V gene encodes CDR1 LGHNT and CDR2 FRNRAP. CDR3 length: 17 residues. The CDR3 nucleotides are TGTGCTAGTGGTTTTACAGGGGCGCAAGGGAGCAATCAGCCCCAGCATTTT. Its translation: CASGFTGAQGSNQPQHF.

The chain recombines TRBV7-2 with TRBJ1-6; 8 bases match TRBD1. Germline V gives CDR1 SGHTA, CDR2 FQGNSA. CDR3 length: 15 amino acids. V shed 4 bases and J 6 bases; nucleotides not matched to a gene: 5. CDR3 region: CASSSGTGFNSPLHF. In nucleotides, the CDR3 is TGTGCCAGCAGCTCTGGGACAGGATTTAATTCACCCCTCCACTTT.